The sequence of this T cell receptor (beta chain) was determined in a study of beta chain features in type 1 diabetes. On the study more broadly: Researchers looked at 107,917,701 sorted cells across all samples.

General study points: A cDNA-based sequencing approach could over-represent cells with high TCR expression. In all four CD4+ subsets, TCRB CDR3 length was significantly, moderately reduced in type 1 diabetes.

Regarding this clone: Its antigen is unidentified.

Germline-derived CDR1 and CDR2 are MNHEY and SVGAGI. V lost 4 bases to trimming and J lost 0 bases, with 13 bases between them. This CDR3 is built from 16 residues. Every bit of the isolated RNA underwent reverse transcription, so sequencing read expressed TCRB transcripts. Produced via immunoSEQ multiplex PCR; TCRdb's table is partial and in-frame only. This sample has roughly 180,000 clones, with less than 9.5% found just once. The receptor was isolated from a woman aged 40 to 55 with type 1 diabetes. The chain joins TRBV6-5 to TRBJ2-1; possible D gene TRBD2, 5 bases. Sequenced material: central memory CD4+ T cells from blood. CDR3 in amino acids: CASSLVGVSSYNEQFF. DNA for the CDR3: TGTGCCAGCAGTTTAGTCGGGGTTAGCTCCTACAATGAGCAGTTCTTC.